The rows below give T cell receptor beta chains drawn from one sample of a study of shared clonotypes between healthy human individuals. The method was immunoSEQ multiplex PCR; TCRdb's version includes in-frame clones alone and lacks a portion of them. This table holds about 2 million clones, 90% to 95% found once. Sequenced input: naive CD4+ T cells sorted from blood. The receptors come from a man between 18 and 35 years old in good health. The CDR3 runs from the conserved cysteine through the conserved F or W. Each record gives: D gene, V gene, clone size, J gene, CDR3 DNA, CDR3 protein. The D gene is left open where the match is weak. A row's size may be missing; if present it is once, few, many or a size class.

TRBD1	TRBV6-5	.	TRBJ1-4	TGTGCCAGCGGGACAGGGGCTGAAAAACTGTTTTTT	CASGTGAEKLFF
.	TRBV18	.	TRBJ1-5	TGTGCCAGCTCAACAGCCCCGGGAAGGGGCGGGCAGCCCCAGCATTTT	CASSTAPGRGGQPQHF
TRBD2	TRBV5-1	.	TRBJ2-3	TGCGCCAGCAGCTTGGAGCGGCCTAGCGGGGGGAAGGATACGCAGTATTTT	CASSLERPSGGKDTQYF
.	TRBV7-8	.	TRBJ2-1	TGTGCCAGCAGCTCAACAGGGAGGCACCCCGATGAGCAGTTCTTC	CASSSTGRHPDEQFF
.	TRBV13	.	TRBJ1-3	TGTGCCAGCAGCCCGCTTACTGGAAACCCTGGAAACACCATATATTTT	CASSPLTGNPGNTIYF
.	TRBV9	once	TRBJ1-5	TGTGCCAGCAGCGTAGGATACAATAGCAATCAGCCCCAGCATTTT	CASSVGYNSNQPQHF
.	TRBV6-5	.	TRBJ1-5	TGTGCCAGCAGTCTCGACGATCAGCCCCAGCATTTT	CASSLDDQPQHF
.	TRBV30	.	TRBJ2-7	TGTGCCTGGAGCGGGGACGGTAGCTCCTACGAGCAGTACTTC	CAWSGDGSSYEQYF
.	TRBV6-6	once	TRBJ2-7	TGTGCCAGCAGTCCTCCGGGGTCCCCCTCCTACGAGCAGTACTTC	CASSPPGSPSYEQYF
.	TRBV14	.	TRBJ2-1	TGTGCCAGCAGCCCGCAGGACAGTTACAATGAGCAGTTCTTC	CASSPQDSYNEQFF
.	TRBV7-6	.	TRBJ2-1	TGTGCCAGCAGCTTAAACCGAGAGCAGTTCTTC	CASSLNREQFF
.	TRBV9	once	TRBJ1-2	TGTGCCAGCAGCGCCCTACAGGGTCAAGGGACCTATGGCTACACCTTC	CASSALQGQGTYGYTF
.	TRBV7-2	once	TRBJ2-5	TGTGCCAGCAGCTTAGACGAGGGGACCCAGTACTTC	CASSLDEGTQYF
.	TRBV6-6	.	TRBJ1-2	TGTGCCAGCAGTTACTCCCAGGATGGCTACACCTTC	CASSYSQDGYTF
.	TRBV6-5	.	TRBJ1-2	TGTGCCAGCAGGTCCGGGAGGGTCTATGGCTACACCTTC	CASRSGRVYGYTF
TRBD1	TRBV28	once	TRBJ1-1	TGTGCCAGCAGTCCGCAGGGGGTTGCCCCTGAAGCTTTCTTT	CASSPQGVAPEAFF
.	TRBV7-2	.	TRBJ2-1	TGTGCCAGCAGCTTAGAGGGTAGCTACAATGAGCAGTTCTTC	CASSLEGSYNEQFF
.	TRBV6-1	.	TRBJ1-5	TGTGCCAGCAGTGAAGCGGTAAACACGAATCAGCCCCAGCATTTT	CASSEAVNTNQPQHF
.	TRBV5-4	.	TRBJ2-4	TGTGCCAGCAGTTCGACAGATACCAAAAACATTCAGTACTTC	CASSSTDTKNIQYF
.	TRBV10-2	.	TRBJ1-5	TGCGCCAGCAGTTCCGGGGGGCAGCCCCAGCATTTT	CASSSGGQPQHF
.	TRBV5-1	.	TRBJ1-5	TGCGCCAGCAGCTACACCGTAAATCAGCCCCAGCATTTT	CASSYTVNQPQHF
.	TRBV11-3	.	TRBJ1-6	TGTGCCAGCAGCCTAAGGCGGGATTCACCCCTCCACTTT	CASSLRRDSPLHF
TRBD1	TRBV5-6	.	TRBJ1-2	TGTGCCAGCAGGTTGACAGGGGACGCTGGCTACACCTTC	CASRLTGDAGYTF
.	TRBV6-5	.	TRBJ2-2	TGTGCCAGCACGACGAGGACTTACACCGGGGAGCTGTTTTTT	CASTTRTYTGELFF
TRBD1	TRBV6-6	.	TRBJ2-7	TGTGCCAGCAGCGGACAGGGCTACGAGCAGTACTTC	CASSGQGYEQYF
.	TRBV30	once	TRBJ1-6	TGTGCCTGGATGACAGGCAAGACCTCCTATAATTCACCCCTCCACTTT	CAWMTGKTSYNSPLHF
TRBD2	TRBV13	.	TRBJ2-7	TGTGCCAGCAGCTCCGGCGGGCTAGCGGGGGGGAATTACGAGCAGTACTTC	CASSSGGLAGGNYEQYF
TRBD2	TRBV5-1	.	TRBJ2-6	TGCGCCAGCAGCCCCGGGGGGGCGGCCTCTGGGGCCAACGTCCTGACTTTC	CASSPGGAASGANVLTF
.	TRBV11-2	many	TRBJ1-2	TGTGCCAGCAGCCCACCCTCCGGGGGATTCTATGGCTACACCTTC	CASSPPSGGFYGYTF
.	TRBV6-5	once	TRBJ2-1	TGTGCCAGCACCTCCGGTAATGAGCAGTTCTTC	CASTSGNEQFF
TRBD2	TRBV30	.	TRBJ2-2	TGTGCCTGGAGGGCCACGGGGGGAGGGGAGCTGTTTTTT	CAWRATGGGELFF
.	TRBV2	.	TRBJ2-3	TGTGCCAGCAGTAAGGGATCGGGATTACCCTTAGATACGCAGTATTTT	CASSKGSGLPLDTQYF
.	TRBV14	.	TRBJ2-1	TGTGCCAGCAGCCCCTCAAGGTACAATGAGCAGTTCTTC	CASSPSRYNEQFF
.	TRBV18	.	TRBJ1-6	TGTGCCAGCTCCCCGCGTCAGAGGCAGAATTCACCCCTCCACTTT	CASSPRQRQNSPLHF
TRBD2	TRBV2	.	TRBJ2-7	TGTGCCAGCAGTGGGCACAGCGGGGGTAAGGGTGAGCAGTACTTC	CASSGHSGGKGEQYF
.	TRBV6-6	.	TRBJ2-1	TGTGCCAGCAGTCCCGAAGGCAGGTCCCCTGAGGAGCAGTTCTTC	CASSPEGRSPEEQFF
TRBD2	TRBV7-6	.	TRBJ2-7	TGTGCCAGCAGCTCTCCCGGGGGGGAGCAGTACTTC	CASSSPGGEQYF
TRBD1	TRBV2	.	TRBJ1-2	TGTGCCAGCTGTCGGGAACCAGGGGGTGGCTACACCTTC	CASCREPGGGYTF
.	TRBV14	.	TRBJ2-5	TGTGCCAGCAGCCAAGATCTGGGTATCGGGACCCAGTACTTC	CASSQDLGIGTQYF
TRBD2	TRBV4-1	once	TRBJ2-5	TGCGCCAGCAGCCCGGGAAGGCTGGCGGGGGAGGAGACCCAGTACTTC	CASSPGRLAGEETQYF
TRBD1	TRBV18	.	TRBJ1-3	TGTGCCAGCTCACCGACAGGGGGCAGAAACACCATATATTTT	CASSPTGGRNTIYF
.	TRBV20-1	.	TRBJ2-7	TGCAGTGCCGCACAGGGCTACGAGCAGTACTTC	CSAAQGYEQYF
.	TRBV7-8	.	TRBJ1-1	TGTGCCAGCAGCACAGAGGGGGGACAAAGTGAAGCTTTCTTT	CASSTEGGQSEAFF
TRBD2	TRBV15	.	TRBJ2-3	TGTGCCACCAGCAGTAGCGGGGGGGCCACAGATACGCAGTATTTT	CATSSSGGATDTQYF
.	TRBV11-2	.	TRBJ2-7	TGTGCCAGCAGCTTCCCGGGGGACACGCGATACTACGAGCAGTACTTC	CASSFPGDTRYYEQYF
.	TRBV6-4	.	TRBJ2-3	TGTGCCAGCAGTGATCAGGGCGCAGATACGCAGTATTTT	CASSDQGADTQYF
.	TRBV11-2	once	TRBJ1-2	TGTGCCAGCAGCTTAGCCCCAAGCAACTATGGCTACACCTTC	CASSLAPSNYGYTF
.	TRBV27	.	TRBJ2-1	TGTGCCAGCAGTTTCAGCGGTTACAATGAGCAGTTCTTC	CASSFSGYNEQFF
TRBD2	TRBV5-1	.	TRBJ2-3	TGCGCCAGCAGCCTGCCCCTAGCGGGGGGGAGCACAGATACGCAGTATTTT	CASSLPLAGGSTDTQYF
.	TRBV27	once	TRBJ1-5	TGTGCCAGCAGTTTATCGTCCCCCAGCAATAGCAATCAGCCCCAGCATTTT	CASSLSSPSNSNQPQHF
.	TRBV7-9	.	TRBJ2-1	TGTGCCAGCAGCTTAGAAGGGAGCTCCTACAATGAGCAGTTCTTC	CASSLEGSSYNEQFF
TRBD2	TRBV6-4	once	TRBJ2-7	TGTGCCAGCAGCATACTAGCGGGGGGGTCCTACGAGCAGTACTTC	CASSILAGGSYEQYF
.	TRBV30	.	TRBJ2-4	TGTGCCTGGGCCCGAAGGGACTGGGCGGTGGGCGGCAAAAACATTCAGTACTTC	CAWARRDWAVGGKNIQYF
TRBD1	TRBV25-1	.	TRBJ1-5	TGTGCCAGCAGTGCCCAGGGGGCCGGTCAGCCCCAGCATTTT	CASSAQGAGQPQHF
.	TRBV4-1	.	TRBJ2-7	TGCGCCAGCAAGGGCACAGTTGCCTCCTACGAGCAGTACTTC	CASKGTVASYEQYF
.	TRBV18	.	TRBJ2-3	TGTGCCAGCTCAAGACTCAGCACAGATACGCAGTATTTT	CASSRLSTDTQYF
.	TRBV30	.	TRBJ2-7	TGTGCCTGGAATGTGGACGGCTACGAGCAGTACTTC	CAWNVDGYEQYF
TRBD2	TRBV10-3	.	TRBJ2-2	TGTGCAGGCGGGGGGACCCAGGGCACCGGGGAGCTGTTTTTT	CAGGGTQGTGELFF
.	TRBV19	.	TRBJ1-5	TGTGCCAGTAGTATAATCCTTGATAGCAATCAGCCCCAGCATTTT	CASSIILDSNQPQHF
.	TRBV25-1	.	TRBJ1-1	TGTGCCAGCGGAACAGGGTGGGGGGGTGAAGCTTTCTTT	CASGTGWGGEAFF